The T cell receptor beta chain under discussion was sequenced for a study of blood T cell repertoires in COVID-19. Study-wide context: The samples span acute and convalescent COVID-19 from the United States, Italy and Spain. PBMCs, B-cell-depleted T cells, or T cells were the source of the cDNA or gDNA that made up the material.

V lost 2 bases to trimming and J lost 6 bases; unmatched junction nucleotides: 3. The CDR3 loop spans 13 amino acids. Germline CDR1 and CDR2: MNHEY and SVGAGI. Source study methods: Reference gene primer amplification yielded estimated nucleated cell counts. The assay was immunoSEQ multiplex PCR, and TCRdb's table has in-frame clones only and misses some. The V and J calls and clone size come from that table; D and trimming were worked out from the DNA. The sample lists 90,000 to 150,000 clones, about 83% seen once, with about 6.8% in the top ten. The chain couples TRBV6-5 to TRBJ2-7; 8 bases match TRBD1. The TCR sequence derives from a man in his 70s with acute or convalescent COVID-19. Sequenced: peripheral blood. CDR3 region: CASSYKTGGEQYF. In nucleotides, the CDR3 is TGTGCCAGCAGTTACAAAACAGGGGGCGAGCAGTACTTC.